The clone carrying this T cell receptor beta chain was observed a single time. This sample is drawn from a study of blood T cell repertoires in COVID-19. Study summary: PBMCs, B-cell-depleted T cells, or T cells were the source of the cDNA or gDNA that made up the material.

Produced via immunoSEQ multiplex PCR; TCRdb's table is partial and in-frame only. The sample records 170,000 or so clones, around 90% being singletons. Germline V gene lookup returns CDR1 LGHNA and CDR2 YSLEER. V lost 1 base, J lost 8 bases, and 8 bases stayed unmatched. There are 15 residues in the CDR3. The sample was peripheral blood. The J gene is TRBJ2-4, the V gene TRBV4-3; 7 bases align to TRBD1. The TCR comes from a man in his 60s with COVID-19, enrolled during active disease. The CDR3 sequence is CASSQVPATGDIQYF. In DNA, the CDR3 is TGCGCCAGCAGCCAAGTCCCAGCCACAGGGGACATTCAGTACTTC.